Sequencing of this T cell receptor beta chain was carried out in a study of OX40 agonist ivuxolimab in advanced cancers. Study overall: Administration of intravenous ivuxolimab to patients occurred every 2 weeks at 0.01 to 10 mg/kg. Regarding the study as a whole: CD4+ T cells averaged fewer expanded clones than CD8+ T cells. Compared with others, partial responders at 0.1-3.0 mg/kg displayed clonal expansion among the lowest.

J gave up 4 bases and V 7 bases, and 5 bases lay outside the gene matches. The CDR3 totals 13 residues. Germline lookup yields CDR1 SQVTM and CDR2 ANQGSEA. Sequencing was performed with immunoSEQ multiplex PCR; in TCRdb, only in-frame clones are kept and a portion is missing. Of tens of thousands of clones in the sample, roughly 84% were seen once. Turning to this clone: Its matching antigen is unknown.

This chain links TRBV29-1 with TRBJ2-1; 9 positions agree with TRBD1. The TCR was taken from an adult with an advanced solid tumor such as melanoma, head and neck, liver or kidney cancer. The material was CD4+ or CD8+ T cells sorted from blood, obtained in a trial of the OX40 agonist ivuxolimab. The CDR3 region is CSAPGQGYNEQFF. CDR3 nucleotides: TGCAGCGCACCGGGACAGGGATACAATGAGCAGTTCTTC.